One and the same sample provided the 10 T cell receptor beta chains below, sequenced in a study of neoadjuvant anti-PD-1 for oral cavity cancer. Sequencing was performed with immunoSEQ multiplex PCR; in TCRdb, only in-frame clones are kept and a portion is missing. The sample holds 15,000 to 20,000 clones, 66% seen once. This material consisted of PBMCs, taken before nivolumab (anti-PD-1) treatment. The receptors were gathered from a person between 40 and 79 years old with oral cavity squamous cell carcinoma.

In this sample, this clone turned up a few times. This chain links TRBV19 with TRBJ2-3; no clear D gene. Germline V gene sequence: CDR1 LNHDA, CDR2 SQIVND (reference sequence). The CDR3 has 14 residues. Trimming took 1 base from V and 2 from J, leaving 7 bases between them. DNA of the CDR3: TGTGCCAGTAGTATAGGAGCAGACACAGATACGCAGTATTTT. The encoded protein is CASSIGADTDTQYF.

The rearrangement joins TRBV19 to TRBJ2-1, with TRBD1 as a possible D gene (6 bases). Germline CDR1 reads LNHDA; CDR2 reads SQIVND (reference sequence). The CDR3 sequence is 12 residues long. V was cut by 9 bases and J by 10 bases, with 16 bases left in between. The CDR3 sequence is CASINRVGEQFF. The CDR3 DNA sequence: TGTGCCAGCATTAACAGGGTCGGGGAGCAGTTCTTC.

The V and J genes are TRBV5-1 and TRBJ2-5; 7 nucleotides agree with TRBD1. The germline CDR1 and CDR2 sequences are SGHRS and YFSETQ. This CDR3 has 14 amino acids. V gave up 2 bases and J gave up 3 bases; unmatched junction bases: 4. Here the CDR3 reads CASSLRDRKETQYF. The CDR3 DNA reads TGCGCCAGCAGCTTACGGGACAGAAAAGAGACCCAGTACTTC.

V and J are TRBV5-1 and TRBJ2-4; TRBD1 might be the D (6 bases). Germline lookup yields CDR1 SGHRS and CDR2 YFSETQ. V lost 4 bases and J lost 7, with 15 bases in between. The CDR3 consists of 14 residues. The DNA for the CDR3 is TGCGCCAGCAGCCCGGTGCAGGGGTGGAACATTCAGTACTTC. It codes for CASSPVQGWNIQYF. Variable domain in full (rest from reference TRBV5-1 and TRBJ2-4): KAGVTQTPRYLIKTRGQQVTLSCSPISGHRSVSWYQQTPGQGLQFLFEYFSETQRNKGNFPGRFSGRQFSNSRSEMNVSTLELGDSALYLCASSPVQGWNIQYFGAGTRLSVL.

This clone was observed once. The CDR3 DNA sequence: TGTGCCAGCAGCTTGCTAGATAGCACAGATACGCAGTATTTT. Protein: CASSLLDSTDTQYF. This chain links TRBV5-6 with TRBJ2-3; D gene unclear. The germline V gene has CDR1 SGHDT and CDR2 YYEEEE. V lost 1 base and J lost 0, with 6 bases in between. This CDR3 comprises 14 residues.

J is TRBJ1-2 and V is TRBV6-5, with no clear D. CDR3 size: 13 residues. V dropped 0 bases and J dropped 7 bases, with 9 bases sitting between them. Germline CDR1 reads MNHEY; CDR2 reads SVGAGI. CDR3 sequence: CASSYSETFGYTF. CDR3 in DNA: TGTGCCAGCAGTTACTCGGAAACTTTTGGCTACACCTTC.

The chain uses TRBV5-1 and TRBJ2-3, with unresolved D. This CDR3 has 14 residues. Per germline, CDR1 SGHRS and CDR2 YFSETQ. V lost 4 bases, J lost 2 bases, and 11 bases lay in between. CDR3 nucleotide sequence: TGCGCCAGCAGCCCCCCCCAGCACACAGATACGCAGTATTTT. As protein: CASSPPQHTDTQYF.

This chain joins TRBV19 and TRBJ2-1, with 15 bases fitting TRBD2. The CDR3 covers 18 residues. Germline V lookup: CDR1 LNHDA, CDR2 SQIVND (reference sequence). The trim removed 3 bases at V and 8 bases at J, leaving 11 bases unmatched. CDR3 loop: CASSIRGLAGGRGDEQFF. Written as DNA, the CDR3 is TGTGCCAGTAGTATTAGGGGACTAGCGGGAGGAAGGGGTGATGAGCAGTTCTTC. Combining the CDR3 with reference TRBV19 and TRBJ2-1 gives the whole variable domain DGGITQSPKYLFRKEGQNVTLSCEQNLNHDAMYWYRQDPGQGLRLIYYSQIVNDFQKGDIAEGYSVSREKKESFPLTVTSAQKNPTAFYLCASSIRGLAGGRGDEQFFGPGTRLTVL.

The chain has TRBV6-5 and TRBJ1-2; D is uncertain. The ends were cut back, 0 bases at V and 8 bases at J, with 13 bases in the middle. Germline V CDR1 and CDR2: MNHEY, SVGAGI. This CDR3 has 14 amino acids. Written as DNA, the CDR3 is TGTGCCAGCAGTTACTCGGAGAGGGTTAAAGGCTACACCTTC. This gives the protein CASSYSERVKGYTF.

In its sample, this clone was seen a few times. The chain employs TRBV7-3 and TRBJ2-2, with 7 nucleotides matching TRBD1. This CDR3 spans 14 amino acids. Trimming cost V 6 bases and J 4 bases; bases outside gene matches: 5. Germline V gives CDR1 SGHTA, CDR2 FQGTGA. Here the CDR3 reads CASSTGQTTGELFF. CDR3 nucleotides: TGTGCCAGCAGTACGGGACAGACCACCGGGGAGCTGTTTTTT.